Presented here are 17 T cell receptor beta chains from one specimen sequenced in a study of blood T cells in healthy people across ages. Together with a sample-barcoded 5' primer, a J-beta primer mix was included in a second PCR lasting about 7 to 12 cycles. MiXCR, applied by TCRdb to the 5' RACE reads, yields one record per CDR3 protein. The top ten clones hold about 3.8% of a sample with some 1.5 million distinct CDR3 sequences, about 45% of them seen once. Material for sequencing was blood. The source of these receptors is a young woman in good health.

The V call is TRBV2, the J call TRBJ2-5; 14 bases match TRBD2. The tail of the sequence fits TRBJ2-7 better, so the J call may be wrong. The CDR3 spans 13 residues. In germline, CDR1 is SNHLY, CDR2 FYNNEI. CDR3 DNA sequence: TGTGCCAGCTCTGGACTAGCGGGAGGCGAGCAGTACTTC. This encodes CASSGLAGGEQYF.

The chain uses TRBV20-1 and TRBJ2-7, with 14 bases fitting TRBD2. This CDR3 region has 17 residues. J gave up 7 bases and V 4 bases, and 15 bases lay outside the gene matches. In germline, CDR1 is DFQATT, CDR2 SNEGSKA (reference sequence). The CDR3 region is CSAMPGLAGVGYNEQYF. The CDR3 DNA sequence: TGCAGTGCTATGCCGGGACTAGCGGGAGTAGGCTACAATGAGCAGTACTTC.

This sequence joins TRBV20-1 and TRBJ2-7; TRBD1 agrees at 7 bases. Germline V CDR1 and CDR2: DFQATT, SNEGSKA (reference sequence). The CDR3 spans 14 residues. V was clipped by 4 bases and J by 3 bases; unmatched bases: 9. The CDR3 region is CSAIETGIVYEQYF. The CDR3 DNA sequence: TGCAGTGCTATAGAGACAGGGATAGTCTACGAGCAGTACTTC.

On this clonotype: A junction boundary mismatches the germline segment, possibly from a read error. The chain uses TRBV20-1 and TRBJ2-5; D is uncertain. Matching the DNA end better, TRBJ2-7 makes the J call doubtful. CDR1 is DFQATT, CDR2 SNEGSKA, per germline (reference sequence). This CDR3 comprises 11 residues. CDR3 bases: TGCGGTGCTACAGTTCGCTACGAGCAGTACTTC. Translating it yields CGATVRYEQYF.

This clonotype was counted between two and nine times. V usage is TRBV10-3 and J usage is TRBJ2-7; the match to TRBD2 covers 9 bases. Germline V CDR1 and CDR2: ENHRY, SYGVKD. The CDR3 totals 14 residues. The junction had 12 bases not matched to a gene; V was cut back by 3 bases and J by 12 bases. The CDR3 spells CAISDVAGAETLYF. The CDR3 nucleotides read TGTGCCATCAGTGACGTAGCGGGGGCCGAGACCCTGTACTTC.

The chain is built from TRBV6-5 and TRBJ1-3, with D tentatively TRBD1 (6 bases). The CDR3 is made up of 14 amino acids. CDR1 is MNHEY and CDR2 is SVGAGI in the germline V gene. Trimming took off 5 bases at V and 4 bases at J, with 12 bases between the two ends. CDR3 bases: TGTGCCAGCAGTAGTCCGGGACACGGAAACACCATATATTTT. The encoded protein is CASSSPGHGNTIYF.

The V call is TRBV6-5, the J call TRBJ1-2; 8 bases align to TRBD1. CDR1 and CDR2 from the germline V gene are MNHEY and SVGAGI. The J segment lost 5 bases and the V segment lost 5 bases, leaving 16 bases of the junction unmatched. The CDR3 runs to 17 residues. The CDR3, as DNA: TGTGCCAGCAGTACCGACAGGGGCGGGAGCTTGGGGTATGGCTACACCTTC. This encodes CASSTDRGGSLGYGYTF.

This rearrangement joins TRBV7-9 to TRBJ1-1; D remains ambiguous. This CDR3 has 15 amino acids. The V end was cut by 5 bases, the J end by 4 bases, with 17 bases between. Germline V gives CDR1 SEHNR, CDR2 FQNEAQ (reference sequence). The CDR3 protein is CASSPSVTRTTEAFF. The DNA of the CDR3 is TGTGCCAGCAGCCCGTCGGTCACACGAACCACTGAAGCTTTCTTT.

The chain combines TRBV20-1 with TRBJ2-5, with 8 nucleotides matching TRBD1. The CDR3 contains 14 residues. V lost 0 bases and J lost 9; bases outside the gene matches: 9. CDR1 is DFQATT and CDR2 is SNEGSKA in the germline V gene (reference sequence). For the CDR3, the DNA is TGCAGTGCTAGAGATGACAGGGGCAATCGGGCCCAGTACTTC. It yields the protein CSARDDRGNRAQYF.

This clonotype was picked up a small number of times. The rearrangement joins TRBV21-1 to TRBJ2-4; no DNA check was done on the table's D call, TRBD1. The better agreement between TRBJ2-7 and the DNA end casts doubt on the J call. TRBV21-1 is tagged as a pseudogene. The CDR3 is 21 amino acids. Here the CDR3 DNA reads TGTGCCAGCAGCTTAGGGGTTGGAGAACAGGGGGAAAGTTCGGGGTTCCCCGAGCAGTACTTC. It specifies CASSLGVGEQGESSGFPEQYF.

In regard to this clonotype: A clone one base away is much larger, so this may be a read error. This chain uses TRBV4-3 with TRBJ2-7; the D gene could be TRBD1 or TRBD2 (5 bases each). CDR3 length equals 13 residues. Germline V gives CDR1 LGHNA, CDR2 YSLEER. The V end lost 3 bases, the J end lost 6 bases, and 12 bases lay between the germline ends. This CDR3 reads CASSHTPGSEQYF. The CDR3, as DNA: TGCGCCAGCAGCCACACGCCAGGGAGCGAGCAGTACTTC.

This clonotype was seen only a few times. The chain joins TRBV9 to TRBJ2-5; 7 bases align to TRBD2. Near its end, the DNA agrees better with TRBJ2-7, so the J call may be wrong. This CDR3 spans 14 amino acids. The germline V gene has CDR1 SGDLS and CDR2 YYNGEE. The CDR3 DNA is TGTGCCAGCAGCGTATTGGGCGGGAGCTACGAGCAGTACTTC. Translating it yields CASSVLGGSYEQYF.

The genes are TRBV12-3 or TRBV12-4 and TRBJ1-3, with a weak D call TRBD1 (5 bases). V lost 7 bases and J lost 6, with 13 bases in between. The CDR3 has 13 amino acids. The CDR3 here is CASTKDTSNTIYF. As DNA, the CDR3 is TGTGCCAGCACCAAGGACACTTCAAACACCATATATTTT.

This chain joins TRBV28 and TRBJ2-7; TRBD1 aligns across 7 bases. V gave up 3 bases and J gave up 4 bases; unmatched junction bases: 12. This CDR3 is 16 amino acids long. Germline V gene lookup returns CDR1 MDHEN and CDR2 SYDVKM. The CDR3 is CASSFAFRDRRYEQYF. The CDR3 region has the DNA TGTGCCAGCAGTTTCGCTTTTCGGGACAGACGTTACGAGCAGTACTTC.

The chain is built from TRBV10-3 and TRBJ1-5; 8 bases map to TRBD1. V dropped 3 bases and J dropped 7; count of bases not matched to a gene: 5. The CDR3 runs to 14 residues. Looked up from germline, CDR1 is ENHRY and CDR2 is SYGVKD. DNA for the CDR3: TGTGCCATCAGTGACCCAGGGGGCGGGCAGCCCCAGCATTTT. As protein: CAISDPGGGQPQHF.

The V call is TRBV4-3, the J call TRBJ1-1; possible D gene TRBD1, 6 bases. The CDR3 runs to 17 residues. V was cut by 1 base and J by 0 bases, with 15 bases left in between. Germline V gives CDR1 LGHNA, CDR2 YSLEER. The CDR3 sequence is CASSQGLPGHMNTEAFF. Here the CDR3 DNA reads TGCGCCAGCAGCCAAGGGTTACCGGGACACATGAACACTGAAGCTTTCTTT.

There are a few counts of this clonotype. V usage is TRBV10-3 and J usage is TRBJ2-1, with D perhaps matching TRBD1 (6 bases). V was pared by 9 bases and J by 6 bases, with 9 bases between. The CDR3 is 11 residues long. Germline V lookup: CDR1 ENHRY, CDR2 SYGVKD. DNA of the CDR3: TGTGCCATTGGACAGACCAATGAGCAGTTCTTC. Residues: CAIGQTNEQFF.